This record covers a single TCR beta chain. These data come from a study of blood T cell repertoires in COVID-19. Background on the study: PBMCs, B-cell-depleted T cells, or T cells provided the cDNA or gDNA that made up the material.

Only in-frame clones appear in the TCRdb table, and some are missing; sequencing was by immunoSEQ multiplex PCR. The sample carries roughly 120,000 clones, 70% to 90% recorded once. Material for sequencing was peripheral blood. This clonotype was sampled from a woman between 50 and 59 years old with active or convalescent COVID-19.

The CDR3 nucleotides are TGTGCCAGCAGCTTGCTAGCGGGAGGGAGCACAGATACGCAGTATTTT. Its protein is CASSLLAGGSTDTQYF. This chain joins TRBV7-2 and TRBJ2-3; the match to TRBD2 covers 12 bases. The CDR3 spans 16 residues. The trim removed 3 bases at V and 0 bases at J, leaving 1 base unmatched. Germline CDR1 is SGHTA and CDR2 is FQGNSA.